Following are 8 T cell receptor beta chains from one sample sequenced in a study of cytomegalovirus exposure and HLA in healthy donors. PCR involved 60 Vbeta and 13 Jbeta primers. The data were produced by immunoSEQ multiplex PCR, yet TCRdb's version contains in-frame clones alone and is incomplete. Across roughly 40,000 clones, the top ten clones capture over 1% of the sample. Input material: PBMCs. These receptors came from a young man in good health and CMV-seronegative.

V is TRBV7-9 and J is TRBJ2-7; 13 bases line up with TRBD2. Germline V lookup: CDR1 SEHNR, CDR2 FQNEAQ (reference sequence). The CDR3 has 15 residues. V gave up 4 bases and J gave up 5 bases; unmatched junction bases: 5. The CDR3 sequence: CASSSRLAGGHEQYF. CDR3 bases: TGTGCCAGCAGCTCCCGACTAGCGGGAGGACACGAGCAGTACTTC.

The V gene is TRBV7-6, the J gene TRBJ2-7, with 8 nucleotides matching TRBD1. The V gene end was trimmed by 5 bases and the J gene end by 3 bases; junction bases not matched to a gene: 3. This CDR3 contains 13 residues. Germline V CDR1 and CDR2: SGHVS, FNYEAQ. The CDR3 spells CASSQTGGYEQYF. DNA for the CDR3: TGTGCCAGCAGCCAAACAGGGGGCTACGAGCAGTACTTC.

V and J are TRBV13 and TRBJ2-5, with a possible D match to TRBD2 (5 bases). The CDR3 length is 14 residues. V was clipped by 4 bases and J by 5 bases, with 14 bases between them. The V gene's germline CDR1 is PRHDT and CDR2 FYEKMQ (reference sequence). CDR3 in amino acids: CASSSSGSRETQYF. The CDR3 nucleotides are TGTGCCAGCAGCTCTTCGGGGTCCCGGGAGACCCAGTACTTC.

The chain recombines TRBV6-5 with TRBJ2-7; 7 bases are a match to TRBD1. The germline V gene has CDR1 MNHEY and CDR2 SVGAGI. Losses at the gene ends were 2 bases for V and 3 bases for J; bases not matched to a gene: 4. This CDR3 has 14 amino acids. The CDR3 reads CASSYAGGFYEQYF. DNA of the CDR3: TGTGCCAGCAGTTACGCAGGGGGTTTCTACGAGCAGTACTTC.

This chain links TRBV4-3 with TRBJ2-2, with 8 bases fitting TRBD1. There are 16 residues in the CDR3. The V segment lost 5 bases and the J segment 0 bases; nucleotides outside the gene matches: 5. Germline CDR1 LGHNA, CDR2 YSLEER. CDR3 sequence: CASSEDRVPNTGELFF. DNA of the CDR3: TGCGCCAGCAGCGAGGACAGGGTTCCGAACACCGGGGAGCTGTTTTTT.

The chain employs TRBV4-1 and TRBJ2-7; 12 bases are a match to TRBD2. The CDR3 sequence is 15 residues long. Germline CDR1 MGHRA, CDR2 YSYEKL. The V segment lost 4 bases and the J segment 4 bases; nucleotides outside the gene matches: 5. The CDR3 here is CASSLLAGGEYEQYF. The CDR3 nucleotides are TGCGCCAGCAGCCTGCTAGCGGGAGGGGAGTACGAGCAGTACTTC.

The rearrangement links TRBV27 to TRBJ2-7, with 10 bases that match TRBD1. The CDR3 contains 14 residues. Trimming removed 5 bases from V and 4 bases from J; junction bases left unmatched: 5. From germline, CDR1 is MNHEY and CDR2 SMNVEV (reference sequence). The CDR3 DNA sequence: TGTGCCAGCAGTGGCCGGGACAGGGGTTACGAGCAGTACTTC. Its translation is CASSGRDRGYEQYF.

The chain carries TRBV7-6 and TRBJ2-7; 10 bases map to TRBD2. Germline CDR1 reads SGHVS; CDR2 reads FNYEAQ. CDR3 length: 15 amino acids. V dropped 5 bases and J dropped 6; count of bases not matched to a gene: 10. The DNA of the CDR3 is TGTGCCAGCAGCGGGCAGCGGGAGGGGATCGGCGAGCAGTACTTC. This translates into CASSGQREGIGEQYF.